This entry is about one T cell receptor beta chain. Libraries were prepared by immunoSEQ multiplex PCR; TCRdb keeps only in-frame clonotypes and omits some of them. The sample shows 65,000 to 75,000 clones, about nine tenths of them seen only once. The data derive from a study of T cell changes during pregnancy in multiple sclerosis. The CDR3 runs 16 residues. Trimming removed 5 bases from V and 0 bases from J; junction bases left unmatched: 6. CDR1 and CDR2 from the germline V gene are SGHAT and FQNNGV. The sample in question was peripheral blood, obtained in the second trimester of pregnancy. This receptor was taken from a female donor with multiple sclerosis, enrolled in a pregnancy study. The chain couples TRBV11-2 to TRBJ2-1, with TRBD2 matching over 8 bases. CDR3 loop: CASSPSSGSSYNEQFF. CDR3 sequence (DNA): TGTGCCAGCAGCCCCTCGAGCGGGAGCTCCTACAATGAGCAGTTCTTC.